Presented here are 22 T cell receptor beta chains from one specimen sequenced in a study of CDR3 diversity in severe acne. TCRdb called the PCR reads again in MiXCR, with one record for every CDR3 protein. The sample lists approximately 90,000 distinct CDR3 sequences; roughly 49% were seen once. Source material: blood. The origin of the receptors is a male donor with severe acne vulgaris.

The chain uses TRBV11-2 and TRBJ2-1, with D unresolved. V was clipped by 1 base and J by 2 bases, with 12 bases between them. Germline loops: CDR1 SGHAT, CDR2 FQNNGV. The CDR3 has 16 amino acids. The CDR3 here is CASSLGARMAYNEQFF. CDR3 coding DNA: TGTGCCAGCAGCTTAGGGGCCAGAATGGCCTACAATGAGCAGTTCTTC. The full variable domain, rest sourced from reference TRBV11-2 and TRBJ2-1, is EAGVAQSPRYKIIEKRQSVAFWCNPISGHATLYWYQQILGQGPKLLIQFQNNGVVDDSQLPKDRFSAERLKGVDSTLKIQPAKLEDSAVYLCASSLGARMAYNEQFFGPGTRLTVL.

This clonotype has only a few counts. This chain joins TRBV7-2 and TRBJ2-1; 8 bases agree with TRBD2. Germline values: CDR1 SGHTA, CDR2 FQGNSA. The length of the CDR3 is 14 residues. V shed 7 bases and J 2 bases; nucleotides not matched to a gene: 4. The CDR3 reads CASTYGGAYNEQFF. In DNA, the CDR3 is TGTGCCAGCACCTACGGGGGGGCCTACAATGAGCAGTTCTTC.

The gene calls are TRBV7-8 and TRBJ2-7, with TRBD2 matching over 7 bases. Germline V gene data show CDR1 as SGHVS and CDR2 as FQNEAQ. V trimming: 7 bases; J trimming: 1 base; junction bases outside the gene matches: 4. CDR3 length equals 13 residues. The CDR3 coding sequence is TGTGCCAGCAACTTCGGGGGGTCCTACGAGCAGTACTTC. Amino acids: CASNFGGSYEQYF.

The chain recombines TRBV5-1 with TRBJ1-3; unclear D gene. From germline, CDR1 is SGHRS and CDR2 YFSETQ. This CDR3 contains 15 residues. V lost 0 bases to trimming and J lost 0 bases, with 7 bases between them. This CDR3 reads CASSLDGVSGNTIYF. As DNA, the CDR3 is TGCGCCAGCAGCTTGGATGGGGTCTCTGGAAACACCATATATTTT.

This chain connects TRBV4-1 to TRBJ2-7; D tentatively reads TRBD1 or TRBD2 (5 bases each). This CDR3 contains 13 residues. The germline CDR1 and CDR2 sequences are MGHRA and YSYEKL. V was pared by 3 bases and J by 9 bases, with 15 bases between. The chain's CDR3 is CASSQGPQDGQYF. CDR3 DNA: TGCGCCAGCAGCCAGGGACCCCAGGATGGGCAGTACTTC.

V and J are TRBV7-8 and TRBJ2-1; 12 nucleotides match TRBD2. This CDR3 spans 15 amino acids. Germline values: CDR1 SGHVS, CDR2 FQNEAQ. V was pared by 0 bases and J by 10 bases, with 4 bases of the junction left unmatched. The DNA of the CDR3 is TGTGCCAGCAGCTTAGCGAGACTAGCGGGAGTCGAGCAGTTCTTC. Protein product: CASSLARLAGVEQFF.

Concerning this clonotype: A clone one base away is much larger, so this may be a read error. The gene calls are TRBV5-4 and TRBJ2-7; no reliable D call. In germline, CDR1 is SGHNT, CDR2 YYREEE (reference sequence). V lost 4 bases to trimming and J lost 5 bases, with 13 bases between them. This CDR3 has 13 residues. In DNA form, the CDR3 reads TGTGCCAGCAGCCTCGTGGGTTCCGACGAGCAGTACTTC. This translates into CASSLVGSDEQYF.

The chain recombines TRBV24-1 with TRBJ2-3, with 7 bases identical to TRBD2. This CDR3 spans 15 amino acids. The V segment lost 3 bases and the J segment 4 bases; nucleotides outside the gene matches: 6. The germline V gene encodes CDR1 KGHDR and CDR2 SFDVKD. CDR3 sequence reads: CATSDAGRSADTQYF. For the CDR3, the DNA is TGTGCCACCAGTGATGCCGGGAGGTCGGCAGATACGCAGTATTTT.

Here the CDR3 DNA reads TGTGCCAGCTCACCTGAGGCGCACCGATCCTACGAGCAGTACTTC. Translating it yields CASSPEAHRSYEQYF. The gene calls are TRBV18 and TRBJ2-7; unclear D gene. The CDR3 runs 15 residues. The V gene lost 3 bases and the J gene lost 1 base, with 13 bases spanning the gap. CDR1 KGHSH and CDR2 LQKENI come from the germline V gene.

The genes are TRBV24-1 and TRBJ2-1, with 14 bases fitting TRBD2. Germline CDR1 is KGHDR and CDR2 is SFDVKD. The J segment lost 8 bases and the V segment lost 4 bases, leaving 6 bases of the junction unmatched. The CDR3 has 16 residues. The chain's CDR3 is CATSEMGLAGVYEQFF. CDR3 nucleotides: TGTGCCACCAGTGAAATGGGACTAGCGGGAGTCTATGAGCAGTTCTTC.

J is TRBJ1-1 and V is TRBV5-1; 7 nucleotides match TRBD1. Germline V gene lookup returns CDR1 SGHRS and CDR2 YFSETQ. V lost 0 bases to trimming and J lost 0 bases; unmatched junction nucleotides: 8. The CDR3 is made up of 17 amino acids. CDR3 nucleotides: TGCGCCAGCAGCTTGGGTAGGGGGCGAAACATGAACACTGAAGCTTTCTTT. Translated: CASSLGRGRNMNTEAFF.

By share of the sample, this clonotype is medium-sized (0.01 to 0.1%). This chain uses TRBV20-1 with TRBJ1-5, with D unclear. Trimming stripped 6 bases from V and 4 bases from J, with 10 bases between. The CDR3 is 12 residues long. Germline CDR1 and CDR2: DFQATT and SNEGSKA (reference sequence). CDR3: CSARTGNQPQHF. The DNA of the CDR3 is TGCAGTGCCCGGACGGGGAATCAGCCCCAGCATTTT.

V is TRBV9 and J is TRBJ2-7; D is possibly TRBD1 (6 bases). Trimming removed 0 bases at V and 5 bases at J, with 12 bases between. The CDR3 consists of 14 residues. Germline CDR1 and CDR2: SGDLS and YYNGEE. The CDR3 here is CASSVAGQADEQYF. CDR3 coding DNA: TGTGCCAGCAGCGTAGCGGGACAAGCCGACGAGCAGTACTTC.

This clonotype was picked up one time. Compared with germline, one end of the junction differs, possibly owing to a read error. The chain has TRBV25-1 and TRBJ2-4, with 7 positions matching TRBD1. Germline assignment: CDR1 MGHDK and CDR2 SYGVNS. The CDR3 sequence is 11 residues long. This chain's CDR3 is CAGTATNIQYF. Written as DNA, the CDR3 is TGTGCCGGGACAGCCACAAACATTCAGTACTTC.

This chain joins TRBV6-6 and TRBJ1-6, with D perhaps TRBD1 (5 bases). There are 13 residues in the CDR3. Trimming took 6 bases from V and 9 from J, leaving 12 bases between them. Per germline, CDR1 MNHNY and CDR2 SVGAGI (reference sequence). CDR3 coding DNA: TGTGCCAGCAGCCAAGGGCAGGGTTCACCCCTCCACTTT. Encoded protein: CASSQGQGSPLHF.

The chain couples TRBV19 to TRBJ1-1; the D is unclear. In germline, CDR1 is LNHDA, CDR2 SQIVND (reference sequence). CDR3 length: 15 amino acids. Trimming pared 3 bases from V and 1 base from J, leaving 12 bases between. The CDR3 reads CASSISAAGNTEAFF. The CDR3 DNA reads TGTGCCAGTAGTATTTCGGCGGCAGGGAACACTGAAGCTTTCTTT.

In regard to this clonotype: The junction shows a germline mismatch at one end, possibly a read error. This chain links TRBV2 with TRBJ2-2; the match to TRBD1 covers 9 bases. Germline loops: CDR1 SNHLY, CDR2 FYNNEI. This CDR3 is 14 amino acids long. DNA for the CDR3: TGTGCCAGTAGTATTACAGGGGGCAACGGGGGGCTGTTTTTT. Translation: CASSITGGNGGLFF.

The chain uses TRBV19 and TRBJ2-7, with D perhaps assigned TRBD1 or TRBD2 (5 bases each). V lost 1 base and J 2 bases, leaving 18 bases between the germline ends. The CDR3 spans 17 residues. The germline V gene has CDR1 LNHDA and CDR2 SQIVND (reference sequence). CDR3 in DNA: TGTGCCAGTAGTATAGCCCCTTTCTTTGGGACCGCCTACGAGCAGTACTTC. The encoded protein is CASSIAPFFGTAYEQYF.

Note on this clonotype: A much larger clone differs from this one at a single base, so this may be a read error. V usage is TRBV7-9 and J usage is TRBJ2-6; the D gene is possibly TRBD1 (5 bases). The V gene's germline CDR1 is SEHNR and CDR2 FQNEAQ (reference sequence). CDR3 length: 17 amino acids. Trimming cost V 3 bases and J 0 bases, with 12 bases left between them. The CDR3 sequence is CASSLTEPSSGANVLTF. The CDR3 DNA reads as TGTGCCAGCAGCTTGACAGAACCCTCCTCTGGGGCCAACGTCCTGACTTTC.

The V and J genes are TRBV6-5 and TRBJ2-2; 10 nucleotides match TRBD1. J gave up 1 base and V 5 bases, and 4 bases lay outside the gene matches. In germline, CDR1 is MNHEY, CDR2 SVGAGI. There are 16 residues in the CDR3. The CDR3 nucleotides are TGTGCCAGCAGTAAGACAGGGGGCGGGAACACCGGGGAGCTGTTTTTT. As protein: CASSKTGGGNTGELFF.

V is TRBV18 and J is TRBJ1-6; no firm D call. Germline CDR1 is KGHSH and CDR2 is LQKENI. There are 16 residues in the CDR3. V was trimmed by 4 bases and J by 10 bases, leaving 20 bases between them. The CDR3 nucleotides are TGTGCCAGCTCACTCGTCGCCGACGGAATCGGATCACCCCTCCACTTT. Protein: CASSLVADGIGSPLHF.

The chain joins TRBV20-1 to TRBJ2-3, with 13 bases aligning to TRBD2. The CDR3 totals 19 residues. The junction had 21 bases not matched to a gene; V was cut back by 1 base and J by 11 bases. Germline lookup yields CDR1 DFQATT and CDR2 SNEGSKA (reference sequence). The CDR3 is CSARGETSGRAQLAYEQYF. In nucleotides, the CDR3 is TGCAGTGCTAGAGGTGAAACTAGCGGGAGGGCCCAGTTAGCCTACGAGCAGTATTTT.